This is a list of T cell receptor beta chains from one sample in a study of CD8+ T cells in alopecia areata. Clones were read by immunoSEQ multiplex PCR, and TCRdb kept only the in-frame ones, dropping some. The repertoire holds about 260,000 clones, with around three fifths as singletons. The sequencing here drew on CD4+ T cells sorted from blood, taken around week 54, from a patient treated with tofacitinib. The receptor source for this set is a human donor with alopecia areata. Each CDR3 is given with its conserved first and last residue. Each record gives: J gene, V gene, CDR3 protein.

J: TRBJ1-6
V: TRBV25-1
CDR3: CASSEQTYSPLHF

J: TRBJ2-3
V: TRBV18
CDR3: CASSPSTDTQYF

J: TRBJ2-1
V: TRBV5-1
CDR3: CASSPYDRGPYNEQFF

J: TRBJ2-3
V: TRBV7-9
CDR3: CASSSKDTQYF

J: TRBJ1-4
V: TRBV29-1
CDR3: CSVADRGLEKLFF

J: TRBJ1-6
V: TRBV5-1
CDR3: CASRWEGNSPLHF

J: TRBJ1-1
V: TRBV13
CDR3: CASSLMGPLNTEAFF

J: TRBJ2-1
V: TRBV29-1
CDR3: CSVQPSWYNEQFF

J: TRBJ1-1
V: TRBV10-3
CDR3: CAISESSVATLRGTEAFF

J: TRBJ2-7
V: TRBV7-6
CDR3: CASSLDQDRGPRSEQYF

J: TRBJ1-1
V: TRBV5-1
CDR3: CASRYTGGTEAFF

J: TRBJ1-6
V: TRBV4-1
CDR3: CASSQEDRDYSPLHF

J: TRBJ2-5
V: TRBV7-9
CDR3: CASSPGTSGKTQYF

J: TRBJ2-7
V: TRBV30
CDR3: CAWSVRGYEQYF

J: TRBJ2-5
V: TRBV29-1
CDR3: CSAISGGEETQYF

J: TRBJ2-7
V: TRBV7-2
CDR3: CASSSGPFYEQYF

J: TRBJ2-7
V: TRBV5-6
CDR3: CASSLPGPSYEQYF